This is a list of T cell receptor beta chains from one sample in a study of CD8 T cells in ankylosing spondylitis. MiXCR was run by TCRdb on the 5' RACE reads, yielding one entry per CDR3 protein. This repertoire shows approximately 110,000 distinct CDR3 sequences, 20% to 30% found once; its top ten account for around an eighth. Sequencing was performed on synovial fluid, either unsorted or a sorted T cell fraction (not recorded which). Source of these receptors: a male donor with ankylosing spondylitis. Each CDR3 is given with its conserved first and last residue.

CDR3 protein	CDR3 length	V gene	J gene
CASSSGQVFTDTQYF	15	TRBV12-3/TRBV12-4	TRBJ2-3
CASSEMTGVGEQYF	14	TRBV25-1	TRBJ2-7
CASSRATSSYNEQFF	15	TRBV3-1	TRBJ2-1
CASSLFAGEQFF	12	TRBV7-2	TRBJ2-1
CASSQGEGSGNTIYF	15	TRBV4-1	TRBJ1-3
CASSKIQGPPVYGYTF	16	TRBV5-5	TRBJ1-2
CASRLHRGDTEAFF	14	TRBV12-3/TRBV12-4	TRBJ1-1
CATSDSTGWVDTQYF	15	TRBV24-1	TRBJ2-3
CATSWGHTGELFF	13	TRBV24-1	TRBJ2-2
CASSDRLAGLKFF	13	TRBV5-1	TRBJ2-1
CASSHVAGDYGYTF	14	TRBV4-2	TRBJ1-2
CSAGPSYEQYF	11	TRBV20-1	TRBJ2-7
CASSVERSDRGRLGAGANVLTF	22	TRBV9	TRBJ2-6
CASSQDYRLKNIQYF	15	TRBV4-1	TRBJ2-4
CASSLSGISTEAFF	14	TRBV5-6	TRBJ1-1
CSVGRYTDTQYF	12	TRBV29-1	TRBJ2-3
CATSEVLGLAGDTGELFF	18	TRBV24-1	TRBJ2-2
CASSRGAEDTEAFF	14	TRBV11-3	TRBJ1-1
CASSSLAGNEQFF	13	TRBV3-1	TRBJ2-1
CASSLESSGTDEQFF	15	TRBV5-1	TRBJ2-1
CASRKDITGELFF	13	TRBV12-3/TRBV12-4	TRBJ2-2
CASSLAEGGEQYF	13	TRBV7-8	TRBJ2-7
CASSLIWTGRYTGELFF	17	TRBV5-1	TRBJ2-2
CSAIRSYEQYF	11	TRBV20-1	TRBJ2-7
CSARVDRGAYEQYF	14	TRBV20-1	TRBJ2-7
CASSSSGGYSYNEQFF	16	TRBV5-1	TRBJ2-1
CASSQDRGYNTDTQYF	16	TRBV4-1	TRBJ2-3
CSAYSGSSTDTQYF	14	TRBV20-1	TRBJ2-3
CATSRTERTEAFF	13	TRBV15	TRBJ1-1
CASSRAGGESQFF	13	TRBV5-5	TRBJ2-1
CSASGVAGVSPGTQYF	16	TRBV20-1	TRBJ2-5
CASSFQGLNSPLHF	14	TRBV12-3/TRBV12-4	TRBJ1-6
CASSFQRGDTEAFF	14	TRBV7-2	TRBJ1-1
CASMGTNYGYTF	12	TRBV27	TRBJ1-2
CASSPGWGGAPYNEQFF	17	TRBV4-1	TRBJ2-1
CASSGQVGTGELFF	14	TRBV25-1	TRBJ2-2
CSGKKAGGYEQFF	13	TRBV29-1	TRBJ2-1
CASSGDTFSNQPQHF	15	TRBV7-2	TRBJ1-5
CSARPDEGYGYTF	13	TRBV20-1	TRBJ1-2
CASSLGGTAPKFF	13	TRBV11-2	TRBJ2-1
CASSGTSGSGELFF	14	TRBV25-1	TRBJ2-2
CATSSGIVNEQFF	13	TRBV24-1	TRBJ2-1
CSARDRVAFQETQYF	15	TRBV20-1	TRBJ2-5
CASRKLDISDTQYF	14	TRBV12-3/TRBV12-4	TRBJ2-3
CATRQGSSTGELFF	14	TRBV12-3/TRBV12-4	TRBJ2-2
CASSLAVGAPNEKLFF	16	TRBV5-1	TRBJ1-4
CASSSTSGSSYEQYF	15	TRBV27	TRBJ2-7
CAIKTGGDNEQFF	13	TRBV10-3	TRBJ2-1
CASSLSTGQLYGYTF	15	TRBV27	TRBJ1-2
CASSQDERQGSHGNTIYF	18	TRBV4-1	TRBJ1-3
CSVAGTGVPTDTQYF	15	TRBV29-1	TRBJ2-3
CSVFGSSRSYQETQYF	16	TRBV20-1	TRBJ2-5
CSASSRAGLTDTQYF	15	TRBV20-1	TRBJ2-3
CATSDLGATNTGELFF	16	TRBV24-1	TRBJ2-2
CLYERDYGYTF	11	TRBV30	TRBJ1-2
CASSPGQAYQPQHF	14	TRBV12-3/TRBV12-4	TRBJ1-5
CASSSLSRDTGELFF	15	TRBV7-2	TRBJ2-2
CSAHTSGYNEQFF	13	TRBV20-1	TRBJ2-1
CASSERPGDNEQFF	14	TRBV2	TRBJ2-1